This record looks at one T cell receptor beta chain sequence and its context. This specimen belongs to a study of blood T cell repertoires in COVID-19. Clones were read by immunoSEQ multiplex PCR, and TCRdb kept only the in-frame ones, dropping some. The sample yields fewer than 200,000 clones, around 87% seen once. The germline gives CDR1 ENHRY, CDR2 SYGVKD. CDR3 length: 12 amino acids. Trimming left V 6 bases short and J 5 bases short, with 10 bases between. This clonotype originated in a man aged 35 to 55 with active or convalescent COVID-19. The chain couples TRBV10-3 to TRBJ2-5, with D perhaps matching TRBD2 (5 bases). The source material was peripheral blood. CDR3 region: CAISGLDETQYF. The CDR3, as DNA: TGTGCCATCAGCGGACTCGACGAGACCCAGTACTTC.